The clone carrying this T cell receptor beta chain has a count of ten or more. The target antigen is unknown. These data are taken from a study of identical twins. TCRdb used MiXCR to reprocess the 5' RACE reads, holding one entry per CDR3 protein. The table records 150,000 or so distinct CDR3 sequences, approximately 4% of them present only once. Study-wide points: Beta out-of-frame twin sharing showed a weaker excess. Cord blood's abundant beta clonotypes had fewer insertions, unlike memory repertoires.

Healthy Caucasian donors formed the entire cohort. The source of this sequence is a man younger than 35 in good health. The sample consisted of memory T cells sorted from blood.

DNA for the CDR3: TGTGCCAGCAGCCGAGTCCGTACCCACCGCGCAGATACGCAGTATTTT. Translation: CASSRVRTHRADTQYF. The rearrangement joins TRBV7-8 to TRBJ2-3, with D unclear. The V gene lost 5 bases and the J gene lost 4 bases, with 19 bases spanning the gap. Germline V gene data show CDR1 as SGHVS and CDR2 as FQNEAQ. This CDR3 comprises 16 residues. The full variable domain, its missing parts supplied by reference TRBV7-8 and TRBJ2-3, is GAGVSQSPRYKVAKRGQDVALRCDPISGHVSLFWYQQALGQGPEFLTYFQNEAQLDKSGLPSDRFFAERPEGSVSTLKIQRTQQEDSAVYLCASSRVRTHRADTQYFGPGTRLTVL.